The rows below give T cell receptor beta chains drawn from one sample of a study of blood T cells in healthy people across ages. TCRdb ran MiXCR on the 5' RACE reads and lists one entry per CDR3 protein. This table has around 690,000 distinct CDR3 sequences, roughly 50% appearing once. The sample comprised blood. The origin of the receptors is a man aged 55-75 years in good health. Each CDR3 is given with its conserved first and last residue. The order of the fields is clone size, V gene, D gene, J gene, CDR3 DNA, CDR3 protein. The D gene is left open where the match is weak. Clone size is given for some rows only: seen once, a few or many times, or a class if the clone is expanded.

NA	TRBV12-3/TRBV12-4	NA	TRBJ1-1	TGTGCCAGCAGTTTCAGGTCGGGCAGGGGGAACACTGAAGCTTTCTTT	CASSFRSGRGNTEAFF
few	TRBV21-1	NA	TRBJ2-5	TGTGCCAGCAAAAAGCGAGAGACCCAGTACTTC	CASKKRETQYF
NA	TRBV6-6	TRBD1	TRBJ1-4	TGTGCCAGCAGTTACTTGGACAGGGAAGGTGAAAAACTGTTTTTT	CASSYLDREGEKLFF
NA	TRBV4-2	NA	TRBJ2-5	TGTGCCAGCAGCCGGCGGGACAGTCAGGAAGAGACCCAGTACTTC	CASSRRDSQEETQYF
NA	TRBV14	NA	TRBJ2-7	TGTGCCAGCAGTCGGGTTCCTGGTGAGCAGTACTTC	CASSRVPGEQYF
NA	TRBV6-5	NA	TRBJ2-1	TGTGCCAGCAGGAACCCCGGGACCCAGTACGATGAGCAGTTCTTC	CASRNPGTQYDEQFF
few	TRBV6-6	NA	TRBJ1-5	TGTGCCAGCTCCGGGACACCCAATCAGCCCCAGCATTTT	CASSGTPNQPQHF
few	TRBV5-6	NA	TRBJ1-5	TGTGCCAGCAGCTTGCACCTCAATCAGCCCCAGCATTTT	CASSLHLNQPQHF
few	TRBV18	NA	TRBJ2-5	TGTGCCAGCTCACCGTCGGGGAGCCTAGGGACCCAGTACTTC	CASSPSGSLGTQYF
NA	TRBV2	TRBD2	TRBJ2-1	TGTGCCAGCAGGCCGGGACTAGCGGACGATGAGCAGTTCTTC	CASRPGLADDEQFF
NA	TRBV5-1	NA	TRBJ2-5	TGCGCCAGCAGCTTTTTGATGGGGCACCAAGAGACCCAGTACTTC	CASSFLMGHQETQYF
few	TRBV6-5	NA	TRBJ2-7	TGTGCCAGCAGTTACTCGGGGGGCGGCTACGAGCAGTACTTC	CASSYSGGGYEQYF
once	TRBV20-1	TRBD2	TRBJ2-1	TGCAGTGCTCGGGGCATCGGGGGGAGATACAATGAGCAGTTCTTC	CSARGIGGRYNEQFF
few	TRBV5-4	TRBD2	TRBJ2-1	TGTGCCAGCAGCTCAGCGGGGCCATACAATGAGCAGTTCTTC	CASSSAGPYNEQFF
NA	TRBV5-5	TRBD1	TRBJ2-3	TGTGCCAGCAGCTTTAGGACAGGGGAGGGCACAGATACGCAGTATTTT	CASSFRTGEGTDTQYF
NA	TRBV10-3	NA	TRBJ1-1	TGTGCCATCAATGCCAGGGAGAACACTGAAGCTTTCTTT	CAINARENTEAFF
few	TRBV12-3/TRBV12-4	NA	TRBJ2-5	TGTGCCAGCAGTCCGGCGGGGACTGGAGAGACCCAGTACTTC	CASSPAGTGETQYF
NA	TRBV14	NA	TRBJ2-1	TGTGCCAGCAGCCAAGTTCTCAATGAGCAGTTCTTC	CASSQVLNEQFF
NA	TRBV5-6	NA	TRBJ2-6	TGTGCCAGCAGCTTGGCCGGTACAGGGAGGTTTTCTGGGGCCAACGTCCTGACTTTC	CASSLAGTGRFSGANVLTF
NA	TRBV29-1	TRBD2	TRBJ2-3	TGCAGCGTTGAAGATCCCGGGGGGGCCGGGGCAGATACGCAGTATTTT	CSVEDPGGAGADTQYF
NA	TRBV7-2	TRBD1	TRBJ2-7	TGTGCCAGCAGCCCACGGACAGGGGGCGAATACGAGCAGTACTTC	CASSPRTGGEYEQYF
few	TRBV2	TRBD1	TRBJ1-2	TGTGCCAGCAGTACGAGACAGGGGACTAACTATGGCTACACCTTC	CASSTRQGTNYGYTF
NA	TRBV2	TRBD2	TRBJ2-3	TGTGCCAGCGGCCCTCGGGGGGTGGATACGCAGTATTTT	CASGPRGVDTQYF
NA	TRBV12-3/TRBV12-4	NA	TRBJ2-7	TGTGCCAGCAGTTCGGGTTCCGGCTACGAGCAGTACTTC	CASSSGSGYEQYF
NA	TRBV6-2/TRBV6-3	NA	TRBJ2-3	TGTGCCAGCAGTTACGTCGGGGAATCAGATACGCAGTATTTT	CASSYVGESDTQYF
NA	TRBV5-1	TRBD1	TRBJ1-5	TGCGCCAGCAGCTTGGGGGAGCCCGGACAGGGGGCCAATCAGCCCCAGCATTTT	CASSLGEPGQGANQPQHF
once	TRBV12-3/TRBV12-4	TRBD1	TRBJ2-3	TGTGCCAGCAGTTGGGACCAGACAGGGCTAGCAGATACGCAGTATTTT	CASSWDQTGLADTQYF
NA	TRBV3-1	TRBD1	TRBJ2-7	TGTGCCAGCAGCAACCGGGACAGGGGGTTATACGAGCAGTACTTC	CASSNRDRGLYEQYF
NA	TRBV6-6	NA	TRBJ2-5	TGTGCCAGCAGTTACAACCCGAGCGACCAAGAGACCCAGTACTTC	CASSYNPSDQETQYF